These 12 T cell receptor beta chains were all obtained from the same sample, sequenced in a study of T cells in Graves' hyperthyroidism and ophthalmopathy. The TCR beta CDR3 regions underwent amplification using RNA transcripts as the source. An initial round of RT-PCR targeting the TCR CDR3 relied on the HTBI primer set. Each CDR3 protein gets one entry after TCRdb re-called the multiplex PCR reads with MiXCR. The sample records approximately 430,000 distinct CDR3 sequences, about 15% being singletons. The source material was blood. The receptors come from a man younger than 30 with Graves' ophthalmopathy.

Ten or more counts support this clonotype. The chain uses TRBV20-1 and TRBJ2-2; TRBD2 aligns across 8 bases. This CDR3 comprises 16 residues. Trimming at V came to 0 bases and at J to 5 bases, leaving 8 bases not matched to a gene. Germline V CDR1 and CDR2: DFQATT, SNEGSKA (reference sequence). For the CDR3, the DNA is TGCAGTGCTAGAGACCCGACAGCGGGAGAGACCGGGGAGCTGTTTTTT. This translates into CSARDPTAGETGELFF.

This clonotype was recorded a few times. The chain recombines TRBV10-3 with TRBJ1-3; 10 positions agree with TRBD1. The length of the CDR3 is 15 residues. Per the germline V gene, CDR1 is ENHRY and CDR2 is SYGVKD. The V and J ends lost 3 bases and 2 bases, in that order; junction bases with no gene match: 1. CDR3 coding DNA: TGTGCCATCAGTGAAGGACAGGGGGCTGGAAACACCATATATTTT. Encoded protein: CAISEGQGAGNTIYF.

The J gene is TRBJ2-2, the V gene TRBV29-1, with 9 bases aligning to TRBD1. Germline V CDR1 and CDR2: SQVTM, ANQGSEA. Germline trimming cut 7 bases from V and 0 bases from J; bases unmatched to any gene: 3. CDR3 length equals 14 residues. The CDR3 region has the DNA TGCAGCGGTCGACAGGGGGCGAACACCGGGGAGCTGTTTTTT. Amino acid sequence: CSGRQGANTGELFF.

This clonotype showed up many times. This chain uses TRBV24-1 with TRBJ1-2; D is undetermined. This CDR3 spans 15 amino acids. Germline V gene data show CDR1 as KGHDR and CDR2 as SFDVKD. Trimming pared 4 bases from V and 7 bases from J, leaving 18 bases between. CDR3 residues: CATSEGTALYGGYTF. The CDR3 DNA reads as TGTGCCACCAGTGAAGGTACAGCTCTTTATGGTGGCTACACCTTC.

J is TRBJ2-7 and V is TRBV5-6; maybe TRBD1 (5 bases). Trimming removed 3 bases at V and 0 bases at J, with 10 bases between. Germline V gives CDR1 SGHDT, CDR2 YYEEEE. The CDR3 runs 14 residues. CDR3: CASSSIQDSYEQYF. CDR3 in DNA: TGTGCCAGCAGCTCCATACAGGACTCCTACGAGCAGTACTTC.

This clonotype was seen repeatedly, ten times or more. The J gene is TRBJ2-1, the V gene TRBV10-3; D is ambiguous. There are 13 residues in the CDR3. The V end was cut by 4 bases, the J end by 6 bases, with 10 bases between. The germline V gene has CDR1 ENHRY and CDR2 SYGVKD. The DNA of the CDR3 is TGTGCCATCAGTGTTGTGTGGGGCAATGAGCAGTTCTTC. Protein product: CAISVVWGNEQFF.

The sample holds a few counts of this clonotype. This rearrangement joins TRBV15 to TRBJ2-5, with a tentative D call TRBD2 (6 bases). The CDR3 is made up of 14 amino acids. The V end lost 6 bases, the J end lost 1 base, and 12 bases lay between the germline ends. Germline values: CDR1 LNHNV, CDR2 YYDKDF (reference sequence). CDR3 nucleotide sequence: TGTGCCACCAGACAGGACTATTTCCAAGAGACCCAGTACTTC. It is translated as CATRQDYFQETQYF.

This clonotype was recorded at least ten times. CDR3 DNA sequence: TGTGCCAGCAGCCCTAGTCGGCAAGGCGGGGAGCTGTTTTTT. Protein sequence: CASSPSRQGGELFF. The chain uses TRBV7-9 and TRBJ2-2; D call uncertain. Germline V gene sequence: CDR1 SEHNR, CDR2 FQNEAQ (reference sequence). This CDR3 is 14 amino acids long. The germline V and J ends were trimmed by 5 bases and 7 bases, with 14 bases remaining between them. Combining the CDR3 with reference TRBV7-9 and TRBJ2-2 gives the whole variable domain DTGVSQNPRHKITKRGQNVTFRCDPISEHNRLYWYRQTLGQGPEFLTYFQNEAQLEKSRLLSDRFSAERPKGSFSTLEIQRTEQGDSAMYLCASSPSRQGGELFFGEGSRLTVL.

This clonotype was seen repeatedly, ten times or more. This chain joins TRBV7-2 and TRBJ1-1; D remains unclear. The CDR3 loop spans 12 amino acids. Germline CDR1 SGHTA, CDR2 FQGNSA. The ends were cut back, 0 bases at V and 8 bases at J, with 7 bases in the middle. The CDR3 nucleotides read TGTGCCAGCAGCTTAGCTAGGTGGGAAGCTTTCTTT. Its translation: CASSLARWEAFF.

V is TRBV3-1 and J is TRBJ1-5, with 9 bases identical to TRBD1. Germline V gene data show CDR1 as LGHDT and CDR2 as YNNKEL (reference sequence). Trimming took 4 bases from V and 10 from J; bases not matched to a gene: 8. The CDR3 sequence is 14 residues long. The chain's CDR3 is CASSPTGGEQPQHF. The CDR3 region has the DNA TGTGCCAGCAGCCCGACAGGGGGGGAGCAACCCCAGCATTTT.

V usage is TRBV20-1 and J usage is TRBJ2-7; D perhaps matches TRBD1 (6 bases). The CDR3 contains 14 residues. The germline gives CDR1 DFQATT, CDR2 SNEGSKA (reference sequence). V lost 0 bases to trimming and J lost 2 bases, with 11 bases between them. The CDR3 nucleotides read TGCAGTGCTAGAGATGTCAGGGGTCCCTACGAGCAGTACTTC. Amino acid sequence: CSARDVRGPYEQYF.

This clonotype appeared a few times. The chain employs TRBV5-4 and TRBJ2-7; 13 nucleotides align to TRBD2. The CDR3 has 16 amino acids. V shed 4 bases and J 6 bases; nucleotides not matched to a gene: 10. CDR1 is SGHNT, CDR2 YYREEE, per germline (reference sequence). The CDR3 here is CASSEPGLAGRGEQYF. CDR3 bases: TGTGCCAGCAGCGAACCGGGACTAGCGGGAAGGGGCGAGCAGTACTTC.